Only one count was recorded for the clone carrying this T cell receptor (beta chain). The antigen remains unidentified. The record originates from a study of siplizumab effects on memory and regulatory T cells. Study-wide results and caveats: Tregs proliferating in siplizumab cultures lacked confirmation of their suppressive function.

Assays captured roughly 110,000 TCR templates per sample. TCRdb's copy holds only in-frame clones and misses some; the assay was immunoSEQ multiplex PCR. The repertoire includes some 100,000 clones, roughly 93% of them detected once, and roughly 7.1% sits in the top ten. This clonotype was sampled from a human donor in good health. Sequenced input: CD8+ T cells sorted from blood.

CDR3 DNA: TGCAGCGTCCCCCCCGGGCCCGGCGGTGGCTACACCTTC. Amino acid sequence: CSVPPGPGGGYTF. The V call is TRBV29-1, the J call TRBJ1-2, with D uncertain. This CDR3 comprises 13 residues. The germline V gene has CDR1 SQVTM and CDR2 ANQGSEA. Trimming left V 6 bases short and J 7 bases short, with 18 bases between.